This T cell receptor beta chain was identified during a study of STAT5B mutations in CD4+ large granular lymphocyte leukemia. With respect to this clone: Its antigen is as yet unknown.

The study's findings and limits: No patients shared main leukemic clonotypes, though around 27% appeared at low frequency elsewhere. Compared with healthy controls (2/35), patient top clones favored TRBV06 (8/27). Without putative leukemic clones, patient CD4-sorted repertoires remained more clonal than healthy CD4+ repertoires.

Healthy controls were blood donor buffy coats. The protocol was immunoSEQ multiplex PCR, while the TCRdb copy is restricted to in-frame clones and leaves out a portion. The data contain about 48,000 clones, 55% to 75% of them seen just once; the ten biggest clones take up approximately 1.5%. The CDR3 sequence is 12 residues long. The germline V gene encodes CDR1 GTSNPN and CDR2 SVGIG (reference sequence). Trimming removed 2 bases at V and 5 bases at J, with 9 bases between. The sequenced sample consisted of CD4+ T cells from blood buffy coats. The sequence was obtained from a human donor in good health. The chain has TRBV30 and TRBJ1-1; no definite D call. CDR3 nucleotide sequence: TGTGCCTGGAGTCTTTTAAGGACTGAAGCTTTCTTT. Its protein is CAWSLLRTEAFF.